Listed below are T cell receptor beta chains from one sample, sequenced in a study of blood T cell repertoires in COVID-19. Clones were sequenced by immunoSEQ multiplex PCR, and TCRdb holds only the in-frame ones, with some missing. The table lists approximately 180,000 clones, more than 85% of them singletons. Sample: PBMCs or T cells enriched from blood (not recorded which). All receptors come from a human donor with acute COVID-19. The donor label of this sample is uncertain. The CDR3 runs from the conserved cysteine through the conserved F or W. Fields, in order: D gene, J gene, clone size, V gene, CDR3 DNA, CDR3 protein. The D gene is left open where the match is weak. Clone sizes are given selectively: once, few, many, or a class where the clone is expanded.

d_call: NA; j_call: TRBJ1-6; clone_size: NA; v_call: TRBV6-5; cdr3_nt: TGTGCCAGCAGCGCAACAGGCACTTTAGATTCACCCCTCCACTTT; cdr3_aa: CASSATGTLDSPLHF
d_call: TRBD1; j_call: TRBJ2-7; clone_size: NA; v_call: TRBV15; cdr3_nt: TGTGCCACCAGCAGAGATCTTCCAGGACAGGGGTTCTACGAGCAGTACTTC; cdr3_aa: CATSRDLPGQGFYEQYF
d_call: NA; j_call: TRBJ2-2; clone_size: NA; v_call: TRBV6-4; cdr3_nt: TGTGCCAGCAGTGAAAAGGATAATGCGGGCACCGGGGAGCTGTTTTTT; cdr3_aa: CASSEKDNAGTGELFF
d_call: TRBD1; j_call: TRBJ2-7; clone_size: once; v_call: TRBV7-7; cdr3_nt: TGTGCCAGCAGCCCTTGGACAGGGACGGTCAACGAGCAGTACTTC; cdr3_aa: CASSPWTGTVNEQYF
d_call: NA; j_call: TRBJ2-5; clone_size: NA; v_call: TRBV5-1; cdr3_nt: TGCGCCAGCAGCTTTGGCAGGGGACAAGAGACCCAGTACTTC; cdr3_aa: CASSFGRGQETQYF
d_call: NA; j_call: TRBJ1-4; clone_size: NA; v_call: TRBV6-6; cdr3_nt: TGTGCCAGCAGTTCCTGGACAGAGAATGAAAAACTGTTTTTT; cdr3_aa: CASSSWTENEKLFF
d_call: NA; j_call: TRBJ2-1; clone_size: few; v_call: TRBV5-4; cdr3_nt: TGTGCCAGCAGCAGCGCCTACAATGAGCAGTTCTTC; cdr3_aa: CASSSAYNEQFF
d_call: NA; j_call: TRBJ2-7; clone_size: NA; v_call: TRBV18; cdr3_nt: TGTGCCAGCTCACCCTATGGGACTGCTTCCTACGAGCAGTACTTC; cdr3_aa: CASSPYGTASYEQYF
d_call: TRBD1; j_call: TRBJ1-2; clone_size: NA; v_call: TRBV4-3; cdr3_nt: TGCGCCAGCAGCCCAAACAGGGGCTATGGCTACACCTTC; cdr3_aa: CASSPNRGYGYTF
d_call: TRBD2; j_call: TRBJ2-7; clone_size: NA; v_call: TRBV4-2; cdr3_nt: TGTGCCAGCAGCCAAGCTAGCGGGGGGGCCGCCGAGCAGTACTTC; cdr3_aa: CASSQASGGAAEQYF
d_call: NA; j_call: TRBJ2-1; clone_size: NA; v_call: TRBV6-2/TRBV6-3; cdr3_nt: TGTGCCAGCAGTTGGGGCAGGGACAATGAGCAGTTCTTC; cdr3_aa: CASSWGRDNEQFF
d_call: NA; j_call: TRBJ1-2; clone_size: NA; v_call: TRBV19; cdr3_nt: TGTGCCAGTAGTGGCGGGTCTCGACAAAACTATGGCTACACCTTC; cdr3_aa: CASSGGSRQNYGYTF
d_call: TRBD1; j_call: TRBJ1-2; clone_size: few; v_call: TRBV7-9; cdr3_nt: TGTGCCAGCAGCTTGGGCTTGGCAGGGGGCGCCTATGGCTACACCTTC; cdr3_aa: CASSLGLAGGAYGYTF
d_call: NA; j_call: TRBJ1-6; clone_size: NA; v_call: TRBV6-6; cdr3_nt: TGTGCCAGCAGTTTTCGACACGGCTATTCACCCCTCCACTTT; cdr3_aa: CASSFRHGYSPLHF
d_call: TRBD1; j_call: TRBJ1-3; clone_size: NA; v_call: TRBV19; cdr3_nt: TGTGCCAGTAGTATGGGACAGTTCAACTCTGGAAACACCATATATTTT; cdr3_aa: CASSMGQFNSGNTIYF
d_call: NA; j_call: TRBJ1-2; clone_size: few; v_call: TRBV30; cdr3_nt: TGTGCCTGGCGTGGAGGGCCTAACTATGGCTACACCTTC; cdr3_aa: CAWRGGPNYGYTF
d_call: NA; j_call: TRBJ1-1; clone_size: few; v_call: TRBV11-1; cdr3_nt: TGTGCCAGCAGCTTACTACAGGGCCCAAACACTGAAGCTTTCTTT; cdr3_aa: CASSLLQGPNTEAFF
d_call: NA; j_call: TRBJ1-2; clone_size: NA; v_call: TRBV29-1; cdr3_nt: TGCAGCGTCGCCGTGGGCAGTAACTATGGCTACACCTTC; cdr3_aa: CSVAVGSNYGYTF
d_call: TRBD2; j_call: TRBJ2-2; clone_size: NA; v_call: TRBV19; cdr3_nt: TGTGCCAGTAGTATGTTGGGACTAGCGGACACCGGGGAGCTGTTTTTT; cdr3_aa: CASSMLGLADTGELFF
d_call: TRBD2; j_call: TRBJ2-2; clone_size: once; v_call: TRBV5-8; cdr3_nt: TGTGCCAGCAGCCCCCCGTGGGAGGGGACCGGGGAGCTGTTTTTT; cdr3_aa: CASSPPWEGTGELFF
d_call: NA; j_call: TRBJ1-5; clone_size: NA; v_call: TRBV5-6; cdr3_nt: TGTGCCAGCAGCTTGGCCAGGGAATCGGGCAATCAGCCCCAGCATTTT; cdr3_aa: CASSLARESGNQPQHF
d_call: TRBD1; j_call: TRBJ2-5; clone_size: NA; v_call: TRBV24-1; cdr3_nt: TGTGCCAATTCTAGGACAGGGTGCCTTAGAGAGACCCAGTACTTC; cdr3_aa: CANSRTGCLRETQYF
d_call: NA; j_call: TRBJ2-1; clone_size: NA; v_call: TRBV5-1; cdr3_nt: TGCGCCAGCAGCTTGGTGACGGGATCCTACAATGAGCAGTTCTTC; cdr3_aa: CASSLVTGSYNEQFF
d_call: NA; j_call: TRBJ1-4; clone_size: NA; v_call: TRBV5-4; cdr3_nt: TGTGCCAGCAGCTTAGGGGAACAGGGTGAAAAACTGTTTTTT; cdr3_aa: CASSLGEQGEKLFF
d_call: TRBD1; j_call: TRBJ1-2; clone_size: NA; v_call: TRBV25-1; cdr3_nt: TGTGCCAGCAGTGCGCTGAGGAGTGGGACAGGGACAGAGGATGGCTACACCTTC; cdr3_aa: CASSALRSGTGTEDGYTF
d_call: NA; j_call: TRBJ2-1; clone_size: NA; v_call: TRBV5-6; cdr3_nt: TGTGCCAGCAGCTCTAAAAGCTCCTACAATGAGCAGTTCTTC; cdr3_aa: CASSSKSSYNEQFF
d_call: NA; j_call: TRBJ1-2; clone_size: few; v_call: TRBV5-4; cdr3_nt: TGTGCCAGCAGCTTGGGGCAGAGGCCGTTAAATAACTATGGCTACACCTTC; cdr3_aa: CASSLGQRPLNNYGYTF
d_call: TRBD1; j_call: TRBJ1-4; clone_size: NA; v_call: TRBV30; cdr3_nt: TGTGCCTGGACCTCCGGGACAGGGGTAAGAGTTAATGAAAAACTGTTTTTT; cdr3_aa: CAWTSGTGVRVNEKLFF
d_call: TRBD2; j_call: TRBJ2-3; clone_size: NA; v_call: TRBV6-2/TRBV6-3; cdr3_nt: TGTGCCAGCAGCACCCCTAGCGGGGGGGCGGCAGATACGCAGTATTTT; cdr3_aa: CASSTPSGGAADTQYF
d_call: NA; j_call: TRBJ1-1; clone_size: NA; v_call: TRBV6-5; cdr3_nt: TGTGCCAGCAGGCCCCAGGGGTTGAACACTGAAGCTTTCTTT; cdr3_aa: CASRPQGLNTEAFF
d_call: NA; j_call: TRBJ1-1; clone_size: NA; v_call: TRBV12-3/TRBV12-4; cdr3_nt: TGTGCCAGCAGCGACCGGGAGGTCTGGGCTTTCTTT; cdr3_aa: CASSDREVWAFF
d_call: NA; j_call: TRBJ1-2; clone_size: once; v_call: TRBV30; cdr3_nt: TGTGCCTGGGTTGGGCAAGGGGACTATGGCTACACCTTC; cdr3_aa: CAWVGQGDYGYTF
d_call: NA; j_call: TRBJ2-3; clone_size: NA; v_call: TRBV10-1; cdr3_nt: TGCGCCAGCAGTGAGGGCCCAACTAGAACAGATACGCAGTATTTT; cdr3_aa: CASSEGPTRTDTQYF
d_call: NA; j_call: TRBJ1-2; clone_size: few; v_call: TRBV5-1; cdr3_nt: TGCGCCAGCAGCATAGGACAGTTCTATGGCTACACCTTC; cdr3_aa: CASSIGQFYGYTF
d_call: NA; j_call: TRBJ2-7; clone_size: NA; v_call: TRBV4-1; cdr3_nt: TGCGCCAGCAGCCAAGATACGACTCTCGAGCAGTACTTC; cdr3_aa: CASSQDTTLEQYF
d_call: NA; j_call: TRBJ2-4; clone_size: NA; v_call: TRBV5-4; cdr3_nt: TGTGCCAGCAGTTCCCTCGGGTTGGAGAACATTCAGTACTTC; cdr3_aa: CASSSLGLENIQYF
d_call: NA; j_call: TRBJ1-3; clone_size: NA; v_call: TRBV19; cdr3_nt: TGTGCCAGTAGGAGCGCGGGGAAGGTCTCTGGAAACACCATATATTTT; cdr3_aa: CASRSAGKVSGNTIYF
d_call: NA; j_call: TRBJ1-5; clone_size: NA; v_call: TRBV24-1; cdr3_nt: TGTGCCACGACCCCCCCGGACATATCCGCCCGGCCCTATCAGCCCCAGCATTTT; cdr3_aa: CATTPPDISARPYQPQHF
d_call: NA; j_call: TRBJ2-2; clone_size: NA; v_call: TRBV13; cdr3_nt: TGTGCCAGCAGCTTAAAACAAGGGGCGGACACCGGGGAGCTGTTTTTT; cdr3_aa: CASSLKQGADTGELFF
d_call: NA; j_call: TRBJ1-6; clone_size: NA; v_call: TRBV9; cdr3_nt: TGTGCCAGCAGCGTAGTGGGTGCTCCGGGTCCCGGTTCACCCCTCCACTTT; cdr3_aa: CASSVVGAPGPGSPLHF
d_call: TRBD2; j_call: TRBJ2-3; clone_size: NA; v_call: TRBV25-1; cdr3_nt: TGTGCCAGCAGGACTACTAGCGGGGGTATCACAGATACGCAGTATTTT; cdr3_aa: CASRTTSGGITDTQYF
d_call: TRBD1; j_call: TRBJ1-1; clone_size: NA; v_call: TRBV12-5; cdr3_nt: TGTGCTAGTGGTTTGGCTACAGGGGCCAACACTGAAGCTTTCTTT; cdr3_aa: CASGLATGANTEAFF
d_call: NA; j_call: TRBJ1-3; clone_size: NA; v_call: TRBV3-1/TRBV3-2; cdr3_nt: TGTGCCAGCAGCCAAGACAGTGGTGCTGGAAACACCATATATTTT; cdr3_aa: CASSQDSGAGNTIYF
d_call: TRBD2; j_call: TRBJ2-1; clone_size: NA; v_call: TRBV10-3; cdr3_nt: TGTGCCATCCGAGACATAGCGGGGGGACACAATGAGCAGTTCTTC; cdr3_aa: CAIRDIAGGHNEQFF
d_call: TRBD1; j_call: TRBJ1-5; clone_size: few; v_call: TRBV18; cdr3_nt: TGTGCCAGCTCACAACAGCGCACCGGGACAGGGATGCATCAGCCCCAGCATTTT; cdr3_aa: CASSQQRTGTGMHQPQHF
d_call: NA; j_call: TRBJ2-3; clone_size: NA; v_call: TRBV3-1/TRBV3-2; cdr3_nt: TGTGCCAGCAGCCGCGAGGTTCTAACAGATACGCAGTATTTT; cdr3_aa: CASSREVLTDTQYF
d_call: TRBD2; j_call: TRBJ2-3; clone_size: NA; v_call: TRBV19; cdr3_nt: TGTGCCAGTAGTCCTTTAGCGGGGGACACAGATACGCAGTATTTT; cdr3_aa: CASSPLAGDTDTQYF
d_call: NA; j_call: TRBJ1-6; clone_size: NA; v_call: TRBV6-5; cdr3_nt: TGTGCCAGCACCCCCCAGAACTCACCCCTCCACTTT; cdr3_aa: CASTPQNSPLHF
d_call: NA; j_call: TRBJ2-3; clone_size: few; v_call: TRBV5-4; cdr3_nt: TGTGCCAGCAGCTTGGATGGTCAGGGAAGCCCAGATACGCAGTATTTT; cdr3_aa: CASSLDGQGSPDTQYF
d_call: TRBD1; j_call: TRBJ1-2; clone_size: NA; v_call: TRBV27; cdr3_nt: TGTGCCAGCAGTCTATTTTATCTTACAGGGGTAACCTATGGCTACACCTTC; cdr3_aa: CASSLFYLTGVTYGYTF
d_call: TRBD1; j_call: TRBJ2-1; clone_size: NA; v_call: TRBV5-5; cdr3_nt: TGTGCCAGCAGCGTATTTTACAGGGGTGAGCAGTTCTTC; cdr3_aa: CASSVFYRGEQFF
d_call: NA; j_call: TRBJ1-1; clone_size: NA; v_call: TRBV5-1; cdr3_nt: TGCGCCAGCAGCCTACACCGGGACTTTGAAGCTTTCTTT; cdr3_aa: CASSLHRDFEAFF
d_call: NA; j_call: TRBJ1-2; clone_size: NA; v_call: TRBV28; cdr3_nt: TGTGCCAGCAGTCATCAGGGGCGAACTAACTATGGCTACACCTTC; cdr3_aa: CASSHQGRTNYGYTF
d_call: TRBD1; j_call: TRBJ2-7; clone_size: NA; v_call: TRBV4-1; cdr3_nt: TGCGCCAGCAGCCAATTTGGACAGGGCTCCGAGCAGTACTTC; cdr3_aa: CASSQFGQGSEQYF
d_call: TRBD1; j_call: TRBJ1-5; clone_size: NA; v_call: TRBV2; cdr3_nt: TGTGCCAGCAGGACGGACACCGGGACGTTCAGGGGGAAGGGCAATCAGCCCCAGCATTTT; cdr3_aa: CASRTDTGTFRGKGNQPQHF